This TCR beta chain is drawn from a study of OX40 agonist ivuxolimab in advanced cancers. With V trimmed by 2 bases and J by 5 bases, 7 bases remained unmatched. Germline CDR1 and CDR2: WSHSY and SAAADI. The CDR3 has 16 amino acids. TCRdb's table, derived via immunoSEQ multiplex PCR, lists solely in-frame clones and lacks some. This table holds approximately 62,000 clones, over 75% found once. The rearrangement joins TRBV10-2 to TRBJ1-3, with TRBD1 matching 9 bases. The clonotype comes from an adult with an advanced solid tumor such as melanoma, head and neck, liver or kidney cancer. The sample in question was CD4+ or CD8+ T cells sorted from blood, obtained in a trial of the OX40 agonist ivuxolimab. The CDR3, as DNA: TGCGCCAGCAGTGAGACAGGGGGCGCAGACAGAAACACCATATATTTT. It yields the protein CASSETGGADRNTIYF.